This T cell receptor (beta chain) was captured in a study of early T cells in non-severe SARS-CoV-2 infection. This clonotype was counted ten times or more. TCRdb reprocessed the 5' RACE reads with MiXCR, giving one entry per CDR3 protein. The table shows about 79,000 distinct CDR3 sequences, with 11% occurring only once. The length of the CDR3 is 15 residues. V lost 5 bases, J lost 5 bases, and 16 bases lay in between. The source of this sequence is an adult who was a healthcare worker with PCR-confirmed SARS-CoV-2 infection or an uninfected control (not recorded which). Material: whole blood. J is TRBJ1-5 and V is TRBV12-3 or TRBV12-4; TRBD1 might be the D (5 bases). CDR3 DNA sequence: TGTGCCAGCAGTCCAGGGAAGGTACCCTATCAGCCCCAGCATTTT. It encodes CASSPGKVPYQPQHF.